The 25 T cell receptor beta chains below come from one sample, sequenced in a study of blood T cell repertoires in COVID-19. TCRdb keeps only in-frame clones here, not all; method: immunoSEQ multiplex PCR. The data contain roughly 250,000 clones, about 80% of them singletons. Sequenced material: peripheral blood. The receptor set was obtained from a person aged 65 to 85 with COVID-19, enrolled during active disease.

The table lists this clone with a count of one. Other DNA sequences in the same sample also yield this CDR3. The chain joins TRBV19 to TRBJ1-5; D call uncertain. The CDR3 is 12 residues long. CDR1 LNHDA and CDR2 SQIVND come from the germline V gene (reference sequence). The V gene lost 5 bases and the J gene lost 4 bases, with 6 bases spanning the gap. Here the CDR3 DNA reads TGTGCCAGTAGTCCGGTAAATCAGCCCCAGCATTTT. Its protein product is CASSPVNQPQHF.

This chain uses TRBV4-2 with TRBJ2-1; 8 positions match TRBD2. The CDR3 has 16 residues. V was clipped by 4 bases and J by 6 bases; unmatched bases: 11. CDR1 and CDR2 (germline): LGHNA, YNFKEQ. The CDR3 region has the DNA TGTGCCAGCAGCCCACTCGGGAGGGACGGGGGCAATGAGCAGTTCTTC. Its protein product is CASSPLGRDGGNEQFF.

The chain uses TRBV5-4 and TRBJ1-1; 8 bases match TRBD1. Looked up from germline, CDR1 is SGHNT and CDR2 is YYREEE (reference sequence). Germline trimming cut 1 base from V and 3 bases from J; bases unmatched to any gene: 11. The CDR3 has 17 residues. The CDR3 protein is CASSLPPRGRGDTEAFF. The DNA of the CDR3 is TGTGCCAGCAGCTTGCCCCCCAGGGGGCGCGGAGACACTGAAGCTTTCTTT.

The chain couples TRBV7-2 to TRBJ2-1; 12 bases fit TRBD2. The CDR3 loop spans 17 amino acids. Germline CDR1 is SGHTA and CDR2 is FQGNSA. The V and J ends lost 1 base and 7 bases, in that order; junction bases with no gene match: 8. In DNA form, the CDR3 reads TGTGCCAGCAGCTTAGTGCCGACTAGCGGGAGAGCTAATGAGCAGTTCTTC. Residues: CASSLVPTSGRANEQFF.

This clone appeared a few times. This rearrangement joins TRBV7-8 to TRBJ2-2, with TRBD2 matching 14 bases. V lost 5 bases and J lost 3; bases outside the gene matches: 23. The CDR3 spans 23 residues. Germline V lookup: CDR1 SGHVS, CDR2 FQNEAQ. CDR3 in DNA: TGTGCCAGCAGCCCCTCGACTAGCGGGGGGGCTCAGGATTATTTTCGTGACACCGGGGAGCTGTTTTTT. Amino acid sequence: CASSPSTSGGAQDYFRDTGELFF.

The rearrangement joins TRBV5-1 to TRBJ1-1, with D unresolved. V gave up 3 bases and J gave up 1 base, with 10 bases separating them. The CDR3 runs to 14 residues. Germline V gives CDR1 SGHRS, CDR2 YFSETQ. CDR3 in DNA: TGCGCCAGCAGCTATGTCAGAAGGAACACTGAAGCTTTCTTT. It is translated as CASSYVRRNTEAFF.

This chain connects TRBV5-4 to TRBJ2-1; D gene uncertain. The germline gives CDR1 SGHNT, CDR2 YYREEE (reference sequence). V dropped 6 bases and J dropped 3 bases, with 10 bases sitting between them. The CDR3 totals 13 residues. In nucleotides, the CDR3 is TGTGCCAGCAACCTCTGGCACTACAATGAGCAGTTCTTC. The encoded protein is CASNLWHYNEQFF.

This clone came up once. V usage is TRBV6-4 and J usage is TRBJ1-1; D remains ambiguous. Germline V gives CDR1 MRHNA, CDR2 SNTAGT. The CDR3 is 18 residues long. Between the trimmed V and J ends, which lost 5 bases and 3 bases, there was a span of 25 bases. The CDR3 here is CASSRRSWNDEGDTEAFF. DNA for the CDR3: TGTGCCAGCAGTAGGAGGTCCTGGAATGATGAAGGAGACACTGAAGCTTTCTTT.

The V gene is TRBV5-4, the J gene TRBJ2-3; 9 nucleotides align to TRBD2. V lost 6 bases and J lost 1; bases outside the gene matches: 6. CDR3 length: 15 residues. CDR1 is SGHNT and CDR2 is YYREEE in the germline V gene (reference sequence). The CDR3 loop is CASTPTSGRTDTQYF. In DNA, the CDR3 is TGTGCCAGCACCCCGACTAGCGGCCGCACAGATACGCAGTATTTT.

The chain carries TRBV29-1 and TRBJ1-1, with D tentatively TRBD1 (5 bases). The length of the CDR3 is 13 residues. Germline CDR1 SQVTM, CDR2 ANQGSEA. The V gene lost 3 bases and the J gene lost 5 bases, with 13 bases spanning the gap. The CDR3 loop is CSVDGGSRTEAFF. The CDR3 DNA follows: TGCAGCGTTGACGGGGGGTCGAGGACTGAAGCTTTCTTT. Based on the CDR3 plus reference TRBV29-1 and TRBJ1-1, the full variable domain is SAVISQKPSRDICQRGTSLTIQCQVDSQVTMMFWYRQQPGQSLTLIATANQGSEATYESGFVIDKFPISRPNLTFSTLTVSNMSPEDSSIYLCSVDGGSRTEAFFGQGTRLTVV.

The genes are TRBV27 and TRBJ1-2; possibly TRBD1 for D (5 bases). CDR3 size: 14 residues. Germline values: CDR1 MNHEY, CDR2 SMNVEV (reference sequence). Trimming removed 2 bases from V and 2 bases from J, with 9 bases in between. The CDR3 DNA reads as TGTGCCAGCAGTTTAAGGCAGGGAAACTATGGCTACACCTTC. Its translation is CASSLRQGNYGYTF.

This chain joins TRBV5-1 and TRBJ2-3, with a weak D call TRBD1 (6 bases). From germline, CDR1 is SGHRS and CDR2 YFSETQ. There are 12 residues in the CDR3. Trimming took off 0 bases at V and 9 bases at J, with 8 bases between the two ends. The DNA of the CDR3 is TGCGCCAGCAGCTTGGAGGGGGACACGCAGTATTTT. As protein: CASSLEGDTQYF. Variable domain in full (rest from reference TRBV5-1 and TRBJ2-3): KAGVTQTPRYLIKTRGQQVTLSCSPISGHRSVSWYQQTPGQGLQFLFEYFSETQRNKGNFPGRFSGRQFSNSRSEMNVSTLELGDSALYLCASSLEGDTQYFGPGTRLTVL.

The rearrangement uses TRBV7-9 and TRBJ1-2, with 7 positions matching TRBD1. This CDR3 comprises 14 residues. Trimming at V came to 4 bases and at J to 2 bases, leaving 4 bases not matched to a gene. CDR1 is SEHNR and CDR2 is FQNEAQ in the germline V gene (reference sequence). This chain's CDR3 is CASSSTGINYGYTF. CDR3 bases: TGTGCCAGCAGCTCGACAGGGATCAACTATGGCTACACCTTC.

The J gene is TRBJ2-5, the V gene TRBV5-4; D might be TRBD1 (6 bases). V was shortened by 0 bases and J by 2 bases, with 8 bases between the two germline ends. The germline V gene has CDR1 SGHNT and CDR2 YYREEE (reference sequence). CDR3 length: 14 residues. The CDR3 sequence: CASSLAGTQETQYF. The CDR3 region has the DNA TGTGCCAGCAGCTTGGCCGGGACACAAGAGACCCAGTACTTC.

The J gene is TRBJ2-3, the V gene TRBV5-6; maybe TRBD2 (6 bases). V was shortened by 0 bases and J by 4 bases, with 15 bases between the two germline ends. The CDR3 consists of 16 residues. The germline gives CDR1 SGHDT, CDR2 YYEEEE. CDR3 protein: CASSLGQRVNSDTQYF. The CDR3 DNA reads as TGTGCCAGCAGCTTGGGCCAGCGGGTCAACTCAGATACGCAGTATTTT.

J is TRBJ2-6 and V is TRBV6-2 or TRBV6-3; 7 nucleotides match TRBD1. Losses at the gene ends were 0 bases for V and 0 bases for J; bases not matched to a gene: 8. This CDR3 spans 19 amino acids. Per the germline V gene, CDR1 is MNHEY and CDR2 is SVGEGT. CDR3 protein: CASSYSTVTGSSGANVLTF. DNA for the CDR3: TGTGCCAGCAGTTACTCGACTGTGACAGGGTCCTCTGGGGCCAACGTCCTGACTTTC.

This chain connects TRBV11-1 to TRBJ2-1, with 9 bases fitting TRBD2. This CDR3 is 14 amino acids long. Trimming at V came to 7 bases and at J to 9 bases, leaving 10 bases not matched to a gene. Per the germline V gene, CDR1 is SGHAT and CDR2 is FQDESV (reference sequence). In nucleotides, the CDR3 is TGTGCCAGCACCAAACTCGCGGGAGGGGCTGAGCAGTTCTTC. Translating gives CASTKLAGGAEQFF.

The chain recombines TRBV19 with TRBJ2-5, with D maybe TRBD2 (6 bases). Germline assignment: CDR1 LNHDA and CDR2 SQIVND (reference sequence). V gave up 3 bases and J gave up 1 base, with 12 bases separating them. The CDR3 totals 15 residues. The CDR3 DNA sequence: TGTGCCAGTAGTATGCGGGGCAAGATCCAAGAGACCCAGTACTTC. It is translated as CASSMRGKIQETQYF.

Turning to this clone: The sample holds other DNA sequences that translate to the same CDR3. J is TRBJ2-4 and V is TRBV9; weak D call: TRBD1 (6 bases). V was shortened by 0 bases and J by 8 bases, with 12 bases between the two germline ends. The CDR3 loop spans 14 amino acids. CDR1 and CDR2 from the germline V gene are SGDLS and YYNGEE. In nucleotides, the CDR3 is TGTGCCAGCAGCGTAGGAGGGGGTAAAGACATTCAGTACTTC. Translated, it gives CASSVGGGKDIQYF.

V usage is TRBV7-2 and J usage is TRBJ2-3; 7 nucleotides match TRBD2. V shed 5 bases, J shed 2 bases, and the junction held 10 bases outside the gene matches. The germline CDR1 and CDR2 sequences are SGHTA and FQGNSA. This CDR3 spans 16 amino acids. The CDR3 sequence: CASSTRGGGITDTQYF. In nucleotides, the CDR3 is TGTGCCAGCAGCACCCGTGGGGGGGGGATCACAGATACGCAGTATTTT. Full variable domain (rest looked up from reference TRBV7-2 and TRBJ2-3): GAGVSQSPSNKVTEKGKDVELRCDPISGHTALYWYRQSLGQGLEFLIYFQGNSAPDKSGLPSDRFSAERTGGSVSTLTIQRTQQEDSAVYLCASSTRGGGITDTQYFGPGTRLTVL.

The chain combines TRBV6-5 with TRBJ2-7; 8 bases match TRBD1. Germline trimming cut 5 bases from V and 2 bases from J; bases unmatched to any gene: 2. The CDR3 runs to 13 residues. The germline gives CDR1 MNHEY, CDR2 SVGAGI. The CDR3 bases are TGTGCCAGCAGTACGACAGGGGCCTACGAGCAGTACTTC. This codes for CASSTTGAYEQYF.

This clone has a single count. This chain connects TRBV7-5 to TRBJ1-2; TRBD1, the table's D call, was not compared with the DNA. TRBV7-5 has pseudogene status. The CDR3 covers 16 residues. The CDR3: CVRSFSSRGAGHGYTF. The CDR3 bases are TGTGTCAGAAGCTTCTCTTCCAGGGGCGCAGGCCATGGCTACACCTTC.

This clone was observed a handful of times. The chain combines TRBV3-1 (or the pseudogene TRBV3-2) with TRBJ1-1, with D uncertain. Germline CDR1 reads LGHDT; CDR2 reads YNNKEL (reference sequence). The CDR3 is 16 residues long. Trimming stripped 1 base from V and 0 bases from J, with 12 bases between. The CDR3 bases are TGTGCCAGCAGCCAAGTTTTCAGGCCTATGAACACTGAAGCTTTCTTT. Translating it yields CASSQVFRPMNTEAFF.

The V and J genes are TRBV7-3 and TRBJ1-1; a possible D gene is TRBD1 (5 bases). The germline V gene has CDR1 SGHTA and CDR2 FQGTGA. This CDR3 is 13 amino acids long. Trimming stripped 2 bases from V and 8 bases from J, with 12 bases between. CDR3 DNA: TGTGCCAGCAGCTTAGCGGGGCAGAGGGAAGCTTTCTTT. This translates into CASSLAGQREAFF.

The J gene is TRBJ1-2, the V gene TRBV3-1 (or the pseudogene TRBV3-2); D gene uncertain. The germline V and J ends were trimmed by 3 bases and 4 bases, with 12 bases remaining between them. The CDR3 consists of 14 residues. Germline V lookup: CDR1 LGHDT, CDR2 YNNKEL (reference sequence). The CDR3 spells CASSHPYSPYGYTF. The DNA for the CDR3 is TGTGCCAGCAGCCACCCCTACAGCCCCTATGGCTACACCTTC.